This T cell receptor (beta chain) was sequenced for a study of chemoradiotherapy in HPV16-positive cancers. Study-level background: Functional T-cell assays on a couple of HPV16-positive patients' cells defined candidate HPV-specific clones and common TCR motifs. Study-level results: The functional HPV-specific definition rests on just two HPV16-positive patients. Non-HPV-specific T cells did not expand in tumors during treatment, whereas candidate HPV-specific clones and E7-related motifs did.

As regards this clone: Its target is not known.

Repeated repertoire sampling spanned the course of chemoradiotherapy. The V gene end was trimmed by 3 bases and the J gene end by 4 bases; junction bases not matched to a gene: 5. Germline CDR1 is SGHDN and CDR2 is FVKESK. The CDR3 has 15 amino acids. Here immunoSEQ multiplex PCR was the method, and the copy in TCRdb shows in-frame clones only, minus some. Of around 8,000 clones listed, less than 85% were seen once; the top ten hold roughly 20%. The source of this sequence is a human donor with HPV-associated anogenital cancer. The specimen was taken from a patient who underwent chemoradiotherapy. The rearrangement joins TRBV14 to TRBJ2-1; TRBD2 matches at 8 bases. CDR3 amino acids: CASSQKAGAYNEQFF. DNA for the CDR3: TGTGCCAGCAGCCAGAAAGCGGGGGCATACAATGAGCAGTTCTTC. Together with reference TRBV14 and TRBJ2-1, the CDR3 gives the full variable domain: EAGVTQFPSHSVIEKGQTVTLRCDPISGHDNLYWYRRVMGKEIKFLLHFVKESKQDESGMPNNRFLAERTGGTYSTLKVQPAELEDSGVYFCASSQKAGAYNEQFFGPGTRLTVL.